Shown below are 4 T cell receptor beta chains from a single sample sequenced in a study of regulatory T cells in long-lasting Graves disease. CDR3 regions were amplified by Arm-PCR using iRepertoire HTBI primers to build TCR beta libraries. TCRdb itself ran the multiplex PCR reads through MiXCR, one entry per CDR3 protein. The sample holds around 230,000 distinct CDR3 sequences; about 18% are singletons and the top ten take more than 20%. Time point in this sample: newly diagnosed GD, antithyroid drugs for less than 3 months. Researchers made the TCR library from RNA that was extracted from PBMCs. The source was peripheral blood mononuclear cells (PBMCs), collected at new diagnosis, from a patient treated with antithyroid drugs. The receptors come from a female donor with Graves disease.

The chain employs TRBV28 and TRBJ2-1; TRBD2 is a possible D gene (6 bases). V dropped 2 bases and J dropped 0 bases, with 14 bases sitting between them. The CDR3 consists of 17 residues. In germline, CDR1 is MDHEN, CDR2 SYDVKM. DNA of the CDR3: TGTGCCAGCAGTTTAAGGGGTCGGGAGTTCTCCTACAATGAGCAGTTCTTC. It translates to CASSLRGREFSYNEQFF. The full variable domain, rest sourced from reference TRBV28 and TRBJ2-1, is DVKVTQSSRYLVKRTGEKVFLECVQDMDHENMFWYRQDPGLGLRLIYFSYDVKMKEKGDIPEGYSVSREKKERFSLILESASTNQTSMYLCASSLRGREFSYNEQFFGPGTRLTVL.

This clonotype occurred many times. The chain couples TRBV12-3 or TRBV12-4 to TRBJ1-4; D gene ambiguous. Between the trimmed V and J ends, which lost 2 bases and 7 bases, there was a span of 2 bases. This CDR3 has 11 amino acids. CDR3 sequence: CASSLSEKLFF. The DNA for the CDR3 is TGTGCCAGCAGTTTAAGTGAAAAACTGTTTTTT.

This clonotype was seen a handful of times. The chain employs TRBV19 and TRBJ1-2; TRBD1 agrees at 9 bases. The CDR3 length is 16 residues. Germline CDR1 and CDR2: LNHDA and SQIVND (reference sequence). Trimming took 6 bases from V and 7 from J; bases not matched to a gene: 15. CDR3 nucleotide sequence: TGTGCCAGTAGCTCCGTGGGGGACAGGGTGATTCGTGGCTACACCTTC. This sequence encodes CASSSVGDRVIRGYTF.

The sample holds many counts of this clonotype. V gene TRBV5-5 combines with J gene TRBJ1-2; tentatively, D is TRBD1 (5 bases). Trimming removed 0 bases at V and 4 bases at J, with 13 bases between. The CDR3 is made up of 15 amino acids. The germline CDR1 and CDR2 sequences are SGHKS and YYEKEE (reference sequence). The CDR3 spells CASSLGRGPSYGYTF. CDR3 in DNA: TGTGCCAGCAGCTTGGGTAGGGGCCCCAGCTATGGCTACACCTTC.